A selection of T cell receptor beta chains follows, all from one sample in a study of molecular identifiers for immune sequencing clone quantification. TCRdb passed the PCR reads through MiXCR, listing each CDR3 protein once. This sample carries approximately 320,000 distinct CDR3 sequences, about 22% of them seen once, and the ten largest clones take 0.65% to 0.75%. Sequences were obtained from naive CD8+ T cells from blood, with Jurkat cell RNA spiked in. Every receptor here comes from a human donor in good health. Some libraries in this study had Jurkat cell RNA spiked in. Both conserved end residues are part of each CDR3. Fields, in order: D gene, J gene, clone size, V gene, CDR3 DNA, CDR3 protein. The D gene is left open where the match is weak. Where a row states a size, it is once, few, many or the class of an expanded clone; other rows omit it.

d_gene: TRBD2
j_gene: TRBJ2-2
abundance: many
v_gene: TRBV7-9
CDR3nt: TGTGCCAGCAGCTTAGCGGCTAGCGGACGGGCGGAGCTGTTTTTT
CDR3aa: CASSLAASGRAELFF

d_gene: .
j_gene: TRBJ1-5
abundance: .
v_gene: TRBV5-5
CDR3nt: TGTGCCAGCAGCTTATTAGGTTTACTCTATCAGCCCCAGCATTTT
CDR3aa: CASSLLGLLYQPQHF

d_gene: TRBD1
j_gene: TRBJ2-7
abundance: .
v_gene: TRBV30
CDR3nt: TGTGCCTGGAGTGATAGGTCCTTGGGACAGTCATACTCCTACGAGCAGTACTTC
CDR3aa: CAWSDRSLGQSYSYEQYF

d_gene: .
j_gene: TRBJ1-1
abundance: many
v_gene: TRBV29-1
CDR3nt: TGCAGCGTTGGTTCATCTGGGGAAGCTTTCTTT
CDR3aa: CSVGSSGEAFF

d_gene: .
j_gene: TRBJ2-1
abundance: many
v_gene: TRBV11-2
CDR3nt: TGTGCCAGCAGCTTAGGGACTCTAACTCATGAGCAGTTCTTC
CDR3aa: CASSLGTLTHEQFF

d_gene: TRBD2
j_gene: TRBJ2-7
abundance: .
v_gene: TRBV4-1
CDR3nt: TGCGCCAGCAGCCAAGTAACTAGCGCCCGCTACGAGCAGTACTTC
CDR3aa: CASSQVTSARYEQYF

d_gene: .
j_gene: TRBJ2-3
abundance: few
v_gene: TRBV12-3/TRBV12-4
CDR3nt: TGTGCCAGCAGCCACCCAGCGGGTCCAGATACGCAGTATTTT
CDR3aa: CASSHPAGPDTQYF

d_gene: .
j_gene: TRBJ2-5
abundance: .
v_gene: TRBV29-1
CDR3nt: TGCAGCGTAGAGGGACCGCGGGTGGCCCAGTACTTC
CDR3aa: CSVEGPRVAQYF

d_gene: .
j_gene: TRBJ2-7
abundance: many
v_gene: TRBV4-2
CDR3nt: TGTGCCAGCAGCCAAGATGCTCGAGGCAAGAAATACGAGCAGTACTTC
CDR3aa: CASSQDARGKKYEQYF

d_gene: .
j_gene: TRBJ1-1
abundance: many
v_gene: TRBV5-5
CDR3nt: TGTGCCAGCAAAACGACAGGGAACACTGAAGCTTTCTTT
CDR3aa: CASKTTGNTEAFF

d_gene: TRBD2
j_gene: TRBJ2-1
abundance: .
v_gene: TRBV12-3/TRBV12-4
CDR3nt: TGTGCCAGCAGTTTTTGGGAGGGGCAAGATGAGCAGTTCTTC
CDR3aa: CASSFWEGQDEQFF

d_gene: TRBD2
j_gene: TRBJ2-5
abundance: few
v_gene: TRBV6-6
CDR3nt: TGTGCCAGCAGTCAAATACTAGCGGGGGGCCGAGAGACCCAGTACTTC
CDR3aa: CASSQILAGGRETQYF

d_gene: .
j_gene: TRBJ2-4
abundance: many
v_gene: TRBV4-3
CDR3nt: TGCGCCAGCAGCCAAGATCGATACGCAGGAGCCAAAAACATTCAGTACTTC
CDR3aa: CASSQDRYAGAKNIQYF

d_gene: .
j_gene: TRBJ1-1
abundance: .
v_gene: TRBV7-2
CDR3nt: TGTGCCAGCAGCCGATTGGAAAGGCCCACTGAAGCTTTCTTT
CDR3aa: CASSRLERPTEAFF

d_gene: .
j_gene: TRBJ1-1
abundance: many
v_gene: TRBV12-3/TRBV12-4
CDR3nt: TGTGCCAGCAGTCGGGTGAACACTGAAGCTTTCTTT
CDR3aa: CASSRVNTEAFF

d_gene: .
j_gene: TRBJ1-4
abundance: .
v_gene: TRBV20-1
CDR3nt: TGCAGTGCTAGGGAATGGGACCATAATGAAAAACTGTTTTTT
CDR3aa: CSAREWDHNEKLFF

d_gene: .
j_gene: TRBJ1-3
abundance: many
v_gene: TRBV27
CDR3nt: TGTGCCAGCAGCCCAACAGGGAACGTTGGAAACACCATATATTTT
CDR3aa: CASSPTGNVGNTIYF

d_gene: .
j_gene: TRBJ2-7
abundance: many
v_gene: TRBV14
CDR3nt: TGTGCCAGCAGCCAGACTGGGGGCTACGAGCAGTACTTC
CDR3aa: CASSQTGGYEQYF

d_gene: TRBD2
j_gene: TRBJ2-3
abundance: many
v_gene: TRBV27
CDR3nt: TGTGCCAGCAGTCATCGGACTAGCGGGATCCTCACAGATACGCAGTATTTT
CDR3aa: CASSHRTSGILTDTQYF

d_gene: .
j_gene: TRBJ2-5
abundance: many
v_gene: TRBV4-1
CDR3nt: TGCGCCAGCAGCCAAGATCAACAGGCCCTTATGGAGACCCAGTACTTC
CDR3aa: CASSQDQQALMETQYF

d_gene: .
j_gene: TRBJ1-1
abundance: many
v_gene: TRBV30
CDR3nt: TGTGCCTGGATTTGGGGACCCGTCAATGAAGCTTTCTTT
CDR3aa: CAWIWGPVNEAFF

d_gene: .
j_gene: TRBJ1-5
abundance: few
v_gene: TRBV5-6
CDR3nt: TGTGCCAGCAGCTACCACCTAGATCAGCCCCAGCATTTT
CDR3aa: CASSYHLDQPQHF

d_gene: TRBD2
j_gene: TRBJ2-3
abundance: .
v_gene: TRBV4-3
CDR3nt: TGCGCCAGCAGCCAAGAACCGGGACTAGCGGGGGTCACAGCTACGCAGTATTTT
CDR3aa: CASSQEPGLAGVTATQYF

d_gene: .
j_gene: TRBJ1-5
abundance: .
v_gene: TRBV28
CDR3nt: TGTGCCAGCAGTCACCCGAGGACGGCTTATAGCAATCAGCCCCAGCATTTT
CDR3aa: CASSHPRTAYSNQPQHF

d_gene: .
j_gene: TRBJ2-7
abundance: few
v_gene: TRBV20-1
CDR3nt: TGCAGCGCAGGGCTATACGAGCAGTACTTC
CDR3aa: CSAGLYEQYF

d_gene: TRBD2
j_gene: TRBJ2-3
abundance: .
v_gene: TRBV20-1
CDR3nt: TGCAGTGCTAGGGGAGCGGGGGGGTCTGATACGCAGTATTTT
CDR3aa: CSARGAGGSDTQYF

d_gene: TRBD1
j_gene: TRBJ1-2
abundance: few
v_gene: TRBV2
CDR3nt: TGTGCCAGCAGCCATGCCGATCCCGGGACAGGGGGTAACTATGGCTACACCTTC
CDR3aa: CASSHADPGTGGNYGYTF

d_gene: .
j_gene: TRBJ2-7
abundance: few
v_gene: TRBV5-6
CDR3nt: TGTGCCAGCAGCCCGGGCCCCTCTGAGCAGTACTTC
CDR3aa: CASSPGPSEQYF

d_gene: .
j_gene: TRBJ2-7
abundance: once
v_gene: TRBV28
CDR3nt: TGTGCCAGCAGTTTATTAGAGACAGGTGATCTCGGCGAGCGGTACTTC
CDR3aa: CASSLLETGDLGERYF

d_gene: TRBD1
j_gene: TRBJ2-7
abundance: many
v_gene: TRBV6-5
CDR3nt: TGTGCCAGCAGTGTCCGGGACAGGGGTTACGAGCAGTACTTC
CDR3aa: CASSVRDRGYEQYF

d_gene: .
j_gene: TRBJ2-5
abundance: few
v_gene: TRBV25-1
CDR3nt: TGTGCCAGCAGTGAAGCAAGGACCCTCGGGGAGACCCAGTACTTC
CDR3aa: CASSEARTLGETQYF

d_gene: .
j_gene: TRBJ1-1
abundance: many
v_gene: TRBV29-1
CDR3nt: TGCAGCGTTGACCCAGGGACTGAAGCTTTCTTT
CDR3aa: CSVDPGTEAFF

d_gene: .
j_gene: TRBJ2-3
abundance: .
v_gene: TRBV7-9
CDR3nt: TGTGCCAGCAGCTCTGACGTAGCACGTGCCCGAGGTACGCAGTGTTTT
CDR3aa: CASSSDVARARGTQCF

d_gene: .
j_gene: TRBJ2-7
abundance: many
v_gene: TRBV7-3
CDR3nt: TGTGCCAGCAGCGAAGGGTATTCCTACGAGCAGTACTTC
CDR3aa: CASSEGYSYEQYF

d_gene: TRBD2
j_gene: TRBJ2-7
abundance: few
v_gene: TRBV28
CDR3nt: TGTGCCAGCAGTTCCTGGACTAGCGGGAGGGACGAGCAGTACTTC
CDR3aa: CASSSWTSGRDEQYF

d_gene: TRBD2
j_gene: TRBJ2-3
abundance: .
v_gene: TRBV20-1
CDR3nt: TGCAGTGCTAGAGTCAGCGGGAGGGCCGTTTTTAGGACAGATACGCAGTATTTT
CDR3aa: CSARVSGRAVFRTDTQYF

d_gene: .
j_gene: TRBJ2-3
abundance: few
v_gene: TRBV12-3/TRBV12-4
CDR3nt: TGTGCCAGCAGTTTTTACCGATACACAGATACGCAGTATTTT
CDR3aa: CASSFYRYTDTQYF

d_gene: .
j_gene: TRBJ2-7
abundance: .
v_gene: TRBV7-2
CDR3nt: TGTGCCAGCAGCTTAGATGCAGGGGTAGCGTCCTACGAGCAGTACTTC
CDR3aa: CASSLDAGVASYEQYF

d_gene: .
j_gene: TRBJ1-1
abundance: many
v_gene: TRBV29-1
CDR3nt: TGCAGCGCCGTGGACCAGAACACTGAAGCTTTCTTT
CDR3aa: CSAVDQNTEAFF

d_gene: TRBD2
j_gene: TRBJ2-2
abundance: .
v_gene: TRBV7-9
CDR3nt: TGTGCCAGCAGAAATCCCTCACTAGCGGGGGGCCCGCTGTCGTTCGCCGGGGAGCTGTGTTTT
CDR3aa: CASRNPSLAGGPLSFAGELCF

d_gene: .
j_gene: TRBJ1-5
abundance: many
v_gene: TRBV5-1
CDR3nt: TGCGCCAGCAGCTTGGAAGGGATTCAGCCCCAGCATTTT
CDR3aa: CASSLEGIQPQHF

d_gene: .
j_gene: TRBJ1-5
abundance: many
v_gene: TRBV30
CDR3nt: TGTGCCTGGAGTCCGCTTACCCGGCCCGATCAGCCCCAGCATTTT
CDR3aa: CAWSPLTRPDQPQHF

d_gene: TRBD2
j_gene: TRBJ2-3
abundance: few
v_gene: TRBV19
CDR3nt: TGTGCCAGTAGCTATACTAGCGGGGGAGCGGATACGCAGTATTTT
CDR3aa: CASSYTSGGADTQYF

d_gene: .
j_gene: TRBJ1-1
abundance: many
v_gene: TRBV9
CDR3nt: TGTGCCAGCAGCGTAGAAGGGAACACTGAAGCTTTCTTT
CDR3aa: CASSVEGNTEAFF